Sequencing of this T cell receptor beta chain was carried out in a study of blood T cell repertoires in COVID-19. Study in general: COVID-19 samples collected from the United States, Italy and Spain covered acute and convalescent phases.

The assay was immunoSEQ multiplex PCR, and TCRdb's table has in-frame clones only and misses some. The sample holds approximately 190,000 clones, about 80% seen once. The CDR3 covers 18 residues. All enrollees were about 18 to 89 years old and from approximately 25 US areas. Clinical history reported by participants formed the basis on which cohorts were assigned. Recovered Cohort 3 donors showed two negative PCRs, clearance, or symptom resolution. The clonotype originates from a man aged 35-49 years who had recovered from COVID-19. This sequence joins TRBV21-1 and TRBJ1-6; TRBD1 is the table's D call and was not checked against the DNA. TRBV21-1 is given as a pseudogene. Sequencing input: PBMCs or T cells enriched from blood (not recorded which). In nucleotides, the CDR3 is TGTGCCAGCAGCCTCAAGTATCGGATGGGGGCTCCGAATTCACCCCTCCACTTT. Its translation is CASSLKYRMGAPNSPLHF.